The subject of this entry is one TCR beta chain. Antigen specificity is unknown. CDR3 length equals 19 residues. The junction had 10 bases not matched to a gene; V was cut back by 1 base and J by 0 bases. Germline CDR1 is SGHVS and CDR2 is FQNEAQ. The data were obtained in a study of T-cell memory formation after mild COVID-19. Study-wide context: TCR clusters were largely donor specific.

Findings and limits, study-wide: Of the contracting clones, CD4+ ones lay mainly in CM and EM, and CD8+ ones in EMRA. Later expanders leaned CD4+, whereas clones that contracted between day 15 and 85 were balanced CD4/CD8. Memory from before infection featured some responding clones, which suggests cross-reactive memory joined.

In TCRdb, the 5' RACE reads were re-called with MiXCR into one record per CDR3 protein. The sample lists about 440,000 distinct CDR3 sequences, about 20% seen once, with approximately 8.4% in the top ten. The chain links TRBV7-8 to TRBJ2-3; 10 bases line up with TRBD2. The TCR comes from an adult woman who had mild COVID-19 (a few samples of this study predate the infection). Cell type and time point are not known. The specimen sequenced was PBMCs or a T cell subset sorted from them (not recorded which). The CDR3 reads CASSLEVSGLAASTDTQYF. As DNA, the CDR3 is TGTGCCAGCAGCTTAGAGGTTTCCGGACTAGCGGCTAGCACAGATACGCAGTATTTT.